One and the same sample provided the 29 T cell receptor beta chains below, sequenced in a study of T-cell reconstitution after alpha-beta-depleted transplantation in children. Preparation of the TCRbeta library was carried out with unique molecular identifiers. Each CDR3 protein is one row after TCRdb ran MiXCR on the PCR reads. The sample has hundreds of thousands of distinct CDR3 sequences; 15% to 20% are singletons. The source was PBMCs, mostly from graft donor cells, collected 360 days after TCRalphabeta/CD19-depleted stem cell transplant. These receptors were collected from a male patient under 10 years old who had a stem cell transplant for acute lymphoblastic leukemia, so the T cells may come from the graft donor.

This clonotype was found many times. V gene TRBV12-3 or TRBV12-4 combines with J gene TRBJ2-7; D unclear. V shed 7 bases and J shed 0 bases, with 10 bases lying between them. The CDR3 has 13 residues. The CDR3 sequence: CASKPWNSYEQYF. As DNA, the CDR3 is TGTGCCAGCAAACCCTGGAACTCCTACGAGCAGTACTTC.

The chain combines TRBV12-3 or TRBV12-4 with TRBJ2-4; D call uncertain. The CDR3 contains 14 residues. Trimming stripped 7 bases from V and 1 base from J, with 11 bases between. The CDR3 reads CASTTIMAKNIQYF. DNA for the CDR3: TGTGCCAGCACCACGATTATGGCCAAAAACATTCAGTACTTC.

This chain connects TRBV12-3 or TRBV12-4 to TRBJ1-5; 9 bases fit TRBD1. Losses at the gene ends were 5 bases for V and 3 bases for J; bases not matched to a gene: 8. The CDR3 is made up of 16 amino acids. The CDR3 nucleotides read TGTGCCAGCAGTGTTCCCGGGACAGGGCCCAATCAGCCCCAGCATTTT. This codes for CASSVPGTGPNQPQHF.

This clonotype was recorded at least ten times. This rearrangement joins TRBV29-1 to TRBJ1-1; D not certain. Looked up from germline, CDR1 is SQVTM and CDR2 is ANQGSEA. The CDR3 extends over 12 amino acids. Trimming removed 7 bases at V and 1 base at J, with 10 bases between. CDR3 loop: CSALGWNTEAFF. Here the CDR3 DNA reads TGCAGCGCCTTAGGCTGGAACACTGAAGCTTTCTTT. Filled out from reference TRBV29-1 and TRBJ1-1, the complete variable domain reads SAVISQKPSRDICQRGTSLTIQCQVDSQVTMMFWYRQQPGQSLTLIATANQGSEATYESGFVIDKFPISRPNLTFSTLTVSNMSPEDSSIYLCSALGWNTEAFFGQGTRLTVV.

V usage is TRBV4-3 and J usage is TRBJ2-7; the match to TRBD1 covers 7 bases. V dropped 1 base and J dropped 2; count of bases not matched to a gene: 8. The CDR3 extends over 16 amino acids. Per germline, CDR1 LGHNA and CDR2 YSLEER. CDR3 sequence: CASSQGADRRAYEQYF. CDR3 DNA sequence: TGCGCCAGCAGCCAAGGGGCGGACAGGCGGGCCTACGAGCAGTACTTC.

There are a few counts of this clonotype. The CDR3 region has the DNA TGTGCCAGCAGTCCTTATACAGGGGCCATAGAAGAGACCCAGTACTTC. Translation: CASSPYTGAIEETQYF. The genes are TRBV28 and TRBJ2-5; 7 bases are a match to TRBD1. The CDR3 covers 16 residues. V lost 5 bases and J lost 3; bases outside the gene matches: 12. CDR1 is MDHEN and CDR2 is SYDVKM in the germline V gene.

As regards this clonotype: Given a much more abundant clone one base away, this may be a read error. This sequence joins TRBV10-3 and TRBJ2-3; the D is unclear. Trimming shortened V by 6 bases and J by 2 bases, and 3 bases separated the two germline ends. Germline V gene data show CDR1 as ENHRY and CDR2 as SYGVKD. This CDR3 comprises 11 residues. The CDR3 loop is CAIRDTDTQYF. The CDR3 coding sequence is TGTGCCATCAGGGACACAGATACGCAGTATTTT.

This clonotype was observed a handful of times. The genes are TRBV5-1 and TRBJ2-2, with 7 bases matching TRBD2. Germline V gives CDR1 SGHRS, CDR2 YFSETQ. The V segment lost 4 bases and the J segment 8 bases; nucleotides outside the gene matches: 11. The CDR3 extends over 15 amino acids. DNA for the CDR3: TGCGCCAGCAGCCACGGACTAGAGGCTTCGGGGGAGCTGTTTTTT. Translation gives CASSHGLEASGELFF. The whole variable domain, filled in from reference TRBV5-1 and TRBJ2-2, reads KAGVTQTPRYLIKTRGQQVTLSCSPISGHRSVSWYQQTPGQGLQFLFEYFSETQRNKGNFPGRFSGRQFSNSRSEMNVSTLELGDSALYLCASSHGLEASGELFFGEGSRLTVL.

This clonotype has ten or more counts. The chain combines TRBV4-3 with TRBJ2-2, with TRBD1 matching over 9 bases. The CDR3 has 19 amino acids. CDR1 and CDR2 from the germline V gene are LGHNA and YSLEER. V dropped 1 base and J dropped 0; count of bases not matched to a gene: 9. In DNA, the CDR3 is TGCGCCAGCAGCCAAGTGGGACAGGGACTGGGATCGAACACCGGGGAGCTGTTTTTT. It yields the protein CASSQVGQGLGSNTGELFF.

This clonotype was seen only a few times. J is TRBJ1-1 and V is TRBV28; tentatively, D is TRBD1 (6 bases). This CDR3 has 15 residues. Trimming left V 2 bases short and J 1 base short, with 11 bases between. Germline V CDR1 and CDR2: MDHEN, SYDVKM. CDR3: CASSLQGMGNTEAFF. CDR3 sequence (DNA): TGTGCCAGCAGTTTACAGGGGATGGGGAACACTGAAGCTTTCTTT. The variable domain in full, completed from reference TRBV28 and TRBJ1-1, reads DVKVTQSSRYLVKRTGEKVFLECVQDMDHENMFWYRQDPGLGLRLIYFSYDVKMKEKGDIPEGYSVSREKKERFSLILESASTNQTSMYLCASSLQGMGNTEAFFGQGTRLTVV.

This clonotype was detected many times. The rearrangement uses TRBV14 and TRBJ2-3; 8 bases line up with TRBD2. The CDR3 has 15 residues. Looked up from germline, CDR1 is SGHDN and CDR2 is FVKESK. Trimming took 4 bases from V and 5 from J; bases not matched to a gene: 8. The CDR3 nucleotides read TGTGCCAGCAGCCGAGTGGTTCTAGCGGGAGATACGCAGTATTTT. It is translated as CASSRVVLAGDTQYF.

This clonotype was seen a handful of times. V and J are TRBV5-1 and TRBJ2-7; a weak D match, TRBD1 (5 bases). The CDR3 has 13 residues. Germline loops: CDR1 SGHRS, CDR2 YFSETQ. The V end lost 4 bases, the J end lost 7 bases, and 15 bases lay between the germline ends. CDR3 sequence: CASSPGHMGEQYF. The CDR3 DNA reads as TGCGCCAGCAGCCCAGGACATATGGGGGAGCAGTACTTC.

This clonotype showed up just a few times. This chain uses TRBV27 with TRBJ1-4; TRBD1 aligns across 10 bases. With 2 bases clipped from V and 8 bases from J, the junction kept 5 bases outside the gene matches. The CDR3 covers 15 residues. Germline assignment: CDR1 MNHEY and CDR2 SMNVEV (reference sequence). The CDR3 region has the DNA TGTGCCAGCAGTTTACGACAGGGGGCAAGGGAAAAACTGTTTTTT. This sequence encodes CASSLRQGAREKLFF. Using reference TRBV27 and TRBJ1-4 for the parts outside the CDR3, the full variable domain is EAQVTQNPRYLITVTGKKLTVTCSQNMNHEYMSWYRQDPGLGLRQIYYSMNVEVTDKGDVPEGYKVSRKEKRNFPLILESPSPNQTSLYFCASSLRQGAREKLFFGSGTQLSVL.

The chain combines TRBV28 with TRBJ2-7; TRBD1 agrees at 7 bases. V lost 2 bases and J lost 9; bases outside the gene matches: 13. The CDR3 covers 15 residues. Germline V gene lookup returns CDR1 MDHEN and CDR2 SYDVKM. CDR3 nucleotides: TGTGCCAGCAGTTTAACGGGACAGACACTCTATGGGCAGTACTTC. Translating it yields CASSLTGQTLYGQYF. The whole variable domain, filled in from reference TRBV28 and TRBJ2-7, reads DVKVTQSSRYLVKRTGEKVFLECVQDMDHENMFWYRQDPGLGLRLIYFSYDVKMKEKGDIPEGYSVSREKKERFSLILESASTNQTSMYLCASSLTGQTLYGQYFGPGTRLTVT.

This clonotype was seen a handful of times. The chain employs TRBV30 and TRBJ2-1; D is uncertain. The V end lost 0 bases, the J end lost 6 bases, and 12 bases lay between the germline ends. This CDR3 contains 14 residues. CDR1 and CDR2 (germline): GTSNPN, SVGIG (reference sequence). The CDR3 loop reads CAWSVVVAGNEQFF. DNA for the CDR3: TGTGCCTGGAGTGTGGTGGTAGCAGGCAATGAGCAGTTCTTC.

The chain carries TRBV20-1 and TRBJ2-1; the D is unclear. V dropped 5 bases and J dropped 3 bases, with 17 bases sitting between them. This CDR3 comprises 15 residues. CDR1 DFQATT and CDR2 SNEGSKA come from the germline V gene (reference sequence). The CDR3 nucleotides are TGCAGTGCTGAAGCCGGGTTCGCCGACTACAATGAGCAGTTCTTC. Encoded protein: CSAEAGFADYNEQFF.

The CDR3 DNA is TGTGCCAGCAGTTCCCCCTTAAGCGGGAGGGATCTCTACAATGAGCAGTTCTTC. It yields the protein CASSSPLSGRDLYNEQFF. This rearrangement joins TRBV12-3 or TRBV12-4 to TRBJ2-1; 10 bases agree with TRBD2. Trimming removed 4 bases from V and 3 bases from J; junction bases left unmatched: 12. The CDR3 is 18 amino acids.

In this sample, this clonotype turned up a few times. V usage is TRBV19 and J usage is TRBJ2-1; D unresolved. CDR1 is LNHDA, CDR2 SQIVND, per germline (reference sequence). Trimming took off 5 bases at V and 0 bases at J, with 14 bases between the two ends. The CDR3 has 16 amino acids. DNA for the CDR3: TGTGCCAGTAGTTCCCTACCCCGAAGCTCCTACAATGAGCAGTTCTTC. It codes for CASSSLPRSSYNEQFF.

The chain employs TRBV20-1 and TRBJ2-7, with a weak D call TRBD2 (6 bases). V was clipped by 6 bases and J by 4 bases, with 13 bases between them. The CDR3 is 12 amino acids. Germline V CDR1 and CDR2: DFQATT, SNEGSKA (reference sequence). Here the CDR3 reads CSARLAGYEQYF. As DNA, the CDR3 is TGCAGTGCCCGCCTCGCGGGGTACGAGCAGTACTTC.

The V and J genes are TRBV12-3 or TRBV12-4 and TRBJ2-7; 7 positions match TRBD2. The CDR3 is 14 amino acids. The junction had 6 bases not matched to a gene; V was cut back by 3 bases and J by 4 bases. The CDR3 spells CASSFAGVRYEQYF. CDR3 bases: TGTGCCAGCAGTTTCGCGGGAGTTCGGTACGAGCAGTACTTC.

This clonotype showed up many times. V and J are TRBV24-1 and TRBJ2-5; possible D gene TRBD2, 6 bases. Trimming pared 5 bases from V and 5 bases from J, leaving 17 bases between. This CDR3 spans 15 amino acids. Germline CDR1 KGHDR, CDR2 SFDVKD. CDR3 nucleotides: TGTGCCACCAGTGGACTACATGGGGGGAAGGAGACCCAGTACTTC. It is translated as CATSGLHGGKETQYF.

The gene calls are TRBV7-3 and TRBJ2-3; 7 bases fit TRBD1. Losses at the gene ends were 5 bases for V and 2 bases for J; bases not matched to a gene: 4. From germline, CDR1 is SGHTA and CDR2 FQGTGA. There are 14 residues in the CDR3. CDR3 sequence (DNA): TGTGCCAGCAGCGCGGACAGGACCACAGATACGCAGTATTTT. Protein product: CASSADRTTDTQYF.

This clonotype showed up just a few times. CDR3 sequence (DNA): TGTGCCAGCAGCTTAGGGGGACAGTTGTACGAGCAGTACTTC. Protein product: CASSLGGQLYEQYF. The rearrangement uses TRBV7-2 and TRBJ2-7; 7 bases fit TRBD1. Germline-derived CDR1 and CDR2 are SGHTA and FQGNSA. The J segment lost 4 bases and the V segment lost 1 base, leaving 4 bases of the junction unmatched. There are 14 residues in the CDR3.

The chain links TRBV25-1 to TRBJ2-1; 9 bases map to TRBD1. V gave up 5 bases and J gave up 2 bases; unmatched junction bases: 10. This CDR3 contains 17 residues. The V gene's germline CDR1 is MGHDK and CDR2 SYGVNS. CDR3 sequence reads: CASSLQAGTGPYNEQFF. CDR3 in DNA: TGTGCCAGCAGTCTACAAGCCGGGACAGGGCCCTACAATGAGCAGTTCTTC.

This sequence joins TRBV4-3 and TRBJ2-7, with TRBD2 matching 11 bases. The germline CDR1 and CDR2 sequences are LGHNA and YSLEER. The V gene end was trimmed by 1 base and the J gene end by 6 bases; junction bases not matched to a gene: 8. The CDR3 runs 16 residues. The CDR3 nucleotides are TGCGCCAGCAGCCAAGGGGACACTAGCGGGAGTCCCGAGCAGTACTTC. Residues: CASSQGDTSGSPEQYF.

In its sample, this clonotype was seen a few times. The V gene is TRBV2, the J gene TRBJ1-1; weak D call: TRBD1 (6 bases). Germline V gene sequence: CDR1 SNHLY, CDR2 FYNNEI. The V end was cut by 7 bases, the J end by 1 base, with 13 bases between. The CDR3 spans 14 residues. CDR3 sequence reads: CASTGDRSNTEAFF. The CDR3 bases are TGTGCCAGCACCGGAGACAGGTCGAACACTGAAGCTTTCTTT.

The genes are TRBV7-8 and TRBJ2-3; 11 nucleotides line up with TRBD2. Germline V gives CDR1 SGHVS, CDR2 FQNEAQ. After removal of 5 bases from V and 2 bases from J, the junction contained 6 bases not matched to a gene. There are 16 residues in the CDR3. This CDR3 is CASSPWTSGPTDTQYF. Here the CDR3 DNA reads TGTGCCAGCAGCCCGTGGACTAGCGGGCCCACAGATACGCAGTATTTT.

For this clonotype: Compared with germline, one end of the junction differs, possibly owing to a read error. The CDR3 reads CASSEVSSKDF. CDR3 bases: TGTGCCAGCAGTGAAGTCTCTAGCAAGGATTTT. The gene calls are TRBV2 and TRBJ2-3; D possibly corresponds to TRBD2 (5 bases). Germline CDR1 reads SNHLY; CDR2 reads FYNNEI. The CDR3 runs 11 residues.

The chain joins TRBV29-1 to TRBJ2-1, with 9 positions matching TRBD2. Germline CDR1 reads SQVTM; CDR2 reads ANQGSEA. With 3 bases clipped from V and 5 bases from J, the junction kept 23 bases outside the gene matches. This CDR3 is 20 amino acids long. For the CDR3, the DNA is TGCAGCGTTGAGGACGTGCTTGACGGCCCGAGACTAGCGGCCCACAATGAGCAGTTCTTC. Translation gives CSVEDVLDGPRLAAHNEQFF.